This T cell receptor (beta chain) was sequenced during a study of Ad26.COV2.S vaccination and SARS-CoV-2 variants. Produced via immunoSEQ multiplex PCR; TCRdb's table is partial and in-frame only. The table lists over 130,000 clones, roughly 88% of them singletons. Overall study findings and caveats: Researchers reported similar non-spike TCR breadth in vaccine and placebo recipients. Overall T cell responses may have been underestimated by the analyses of TCR breadth and depth. Placebo recipients trailed vaccine recipients in spike-specific TCR breadth. A substantial breadth of spike-specific CD8+ and CD4+ T cell responses after vaccination has been reported.

V dropped 1 base and J dropped 9 bases, with 10 bases sitting between them. Germline loops: CDR1 LNHNV, CDR2 YYDKDF (reference sequence). The CDR3 runs 14 residues. A note on this clone: Its antigen is as yet unknown.

The receptor comes from a human donor who had recovered from COVID-19. The specimen was peripheral blood, collected after recovery from COVID-19. This sequence joins TRBV15 and TRBJ1-6; a weak D match, TRBD1 (5 bases). For the CDR3, the DNA is TGTGCCACCAGCAGAGTAGGGGTCGGTTCACCCCTCCACTTT. It codes for CATSRVGVGSPLHF.